These 29 T cell receptor beta chains were all obtained from the same sample, sequenced in a study of tissue T cells after allogeneic stem cell transplantation. Method: immunoSEQ multiplex PCR; TCRdb's copy keeps in-frame clones and lacks some. The sample has 950 to 1,500 clones; under 70% are singletons. Steroid-refractory graft-versus-host disease after allogeneic hematopoietic cell transplant qualified adults for prospective research-autopsy enrollment. The sample was stomach tissue, taken at autopsy. These receptor sequences come from a male patient of 60 years or more with steroid-refractory graft-versus-host disease after an allogeneic stem cell transplant. T cells may partly derive from the graft donor.

By sample share, this clone is large (0.1 to 1%). The chain carries TRBV2 and TRBJ2-3, with D uncertain. CDR1 and CDR2 from the germline V gene are SNHLY and FYNNEI. V gave up 1 base and J gave up 0 bases, with 8 bases separating them. The CDR3 has 15 amino acids. As DNA, the CDR3 is TGTGCCAGCAGTGAAGGAACGTCAAGCACAGATACGCAGTATTTT. This sequence encodes CASSEGTSSTDTQYF.

This clone is labeled large. This rearrangement joins TRBV5-8 to TRBJ1-1; D gene ambiguous. This CDR3 has 13 amino acids. The germline gives CDR1 SGHTS, CDR2 YDEGEE. The ends were cut back, 4 bases at V and 0 bases at J, with 7 bases in the middle. This CDR3 is CASSAYLNTEAFF. CDR3 DNA: TGTGCCAGCAGCGCTTACTTGAACACTGAAGCTTTCTTT.

This chain connects TRBV5-6 to TRBJ1-5, with TRBD1 matching over 8 bases. The CDR3 is made up of 14 amino acids. From germline, CDR1 is SGHDT and CDR2 YYEEEE. The V gene end was trimmed by 3 bases and the J gene end by 4 bases; junction bases not matched to a gene: 3. The CDR3 is CASSSRGRNQPQHF. In nucleotides, the CDR3 is TGTGCCAGCAGCTCCAGGGGGCGGAATCAGCCCCAGCATTTT.

This clone was seen a few times. The rearrangement links TRBV3-1 (or the pseudogene TRBV3-2) to TRBJ1-3, with TRBD1 as a possible D gene (5 bases). The V gene lost 6 bases and the J gene lost 2 bases, with 11 bases spanning the gap. The CDR3 loop spans 14 amino acids. Germline V gives CDR1 LGHDT, CDR2 YNNKEL (reference sequence). Here the CDR3 reads CASRPTAAGNTIYF. CDR3 coding DNA: TGTGCCAGCAGGCCGACAGCGGCTGGAAACACCATATATTTT.

The rearrangement uses TRBV27 and TRBJ1-1; D unclear. CDR3 length: 12 amino acids. Germline values: CDR1 MNHEY, CDR2 SMNVEV (reference sequence). V lost 8 bases to trimming and J lost 0 bases, with 7 bases between them. The CDR3 reads CASSDLNTEAFF. The CDR3 nucleotides read TGTGCCAGCTCCGACTTGAACACTGAAGCTTTCTTT.

CDR3 protein: CASSSSGGNYGYTF. The CDR3 nucleotides are TGCGCCAGCAGCTCTAGCGGCGGGAACTATGGCTACACCTTC. The chain carries TRBV5-1 and TRBJ1-2; no definite D call. This CDR3 comprises 14 residues. Germline V gene data show CDR1 as SGHRS and CDR2 as YFSETQ. V was shortened by 3 bases and J by 2 bases, with 11 bases between the two germline ends. The full variable domain, completed using reference TRBV5-1 and TRBJ1-2, is KAGVTQTPRYLIKTRGQQVTLSCSPISGHRSVSWYQQTPGQGLQFLFEYFSETQRNKGNFPGRFSGRQFSNSRSEMNVSTLELGDSALYLCASSSSGGNYGYTFGSGTRLTVV.

By sample fraction, this clone is large (0.1 to 1%). The gene calls are TRBV2 and TRBJ2-3; 9 bases agree with TRBD2. V dropped 7 bases and J dropped 8; count of bases not matched to a gene: 10. The CDR3 is 14 amino acids. Germline V lookup: CDR1 SNHLY, CDR2 FYNNEI. DNA of the CDR3: TGTGCCAGCAATAGAGGCGGGGGGGCGGTTACGCAGTATTTT. Translated, it gives CASNRGGGAVTQYF.

The rearrangement joins TRBV18 to TRBJ2-5, with 7 bases identical to TRBD1. The ends lost 4 bases at V and 5 bases at J; junction bases unmatched: 10. Germline-derived CDR1 and CDR2 are KGHSH and LQKENI. The CDR3 spans 15 residues. CDR3 in amino acids: CASSQETGKAETQYF. CDR3 in DNA: TGTGCCAGCTCACAAGAGACAGGGAAAGCGGAGACCCAGTACTTC.

This chain connects TRBV19 to TRBJ1-4, with D uncertain. Trimming left V 6 bases short and J 0 bases short, with 20 bases between. The CDR3 consists of 18 residues. Germline V gene lookup returns CDR1 LNHDA and CDR2 SQIVND (reference sequence). CDR3 DNA sequence: TGTGCCAGTAGACTCGGCAGGACGATTCCCCCAACTAATGAAAAACTGTTTTTT. This sequence encodes CASRLGRTIPPTNEKLFF.

This rearrangement joins TRBV6-2 or TRBV6-3 to TRBJ2-1, with 12 bases aligning to TRBD1. Germline values: CDR1 MNHEY, CDR2 SVGEGT. The CDR3 is 15 residues long. V trimming: 6 bases; J trimming: 9 bases; junction bases outside the gene matches: 9. The DNA for the CDR3 is TGTGCCAGCAGCCGGGAGGGACAGGGGGCGAGTGAGCAGTTCTTC. This sequence encodes CASSREGQGASEQFF.

The chain recombines TRBV6-5 with TRBJ2-3; no clear D gene. The CDR3 is made up of 12 amino acids. Germline CDR1 is MNHEY and CDR2 is SVGAGI. Deletions cut 6 bases from V and 4 bases from J, with 8 bases between. CDR3 nucleotide sequence: TGTGCCAGCAGGAAAAATGCAGATACGCAGTATTTT. Protein: CASRKNADTQYF.

The chain joins TRBV4-3 to TRBJ1-5, with TRBD1 matching 7 bases. V lost 0 bases, J lost 5 bases, and 4 bases stayed unmatched. CDR3 length: 15 amino acids. Per the germline V gene, CDR1 is LGHNA and CDR2 is YSLEER. The CDR3, as DNA: TGCGCCAGCAGCCAAGATTACAGGGGCTATCAGCCCCAGCATTTT. It specifies CASSQDYRGYQPQHF.

The chain recombines TRBV4-2 with TRBJ1-1; D gene ambiguous. Germline CDR1 and CDR2: LGHNA and YNFKEQ. Deletions cut 1 base from V and 1 base from J, with 1 base between. The CDR3 is 12 amino acids. The CDR3 loop reads CASSQGNTEAFF. CDR3 nucleotide sequence: TGTGCCAGCAGCCAAGGGAACACTGAAGCTTTCTTT.

The V call is TRBV19, the J call TRBJ2-1; TRBD2 might be the D (6 bases). CDR3 length equals 15 residues. Trimming took off 2 bases at V and 7 bases at J, with 15 bases between the two ends. Germline CDR1 LNHDA, CDR2 SQIVND (reference sequence). The CDR3: CASSINRDLGNEQFF. In DNA, the CDR3 is TGTGCCAGTAGTATAAACCGGGACTTGGGGAATGAGCAGTTCTTC. Looking up the rest from reference TRBV19 and TRBJ2-1 gives the full variable domain: DGGITQSPKYLFRKEGQNVTLSCEQNLNHDAMYWYRQDPGQGLRLIYYSQIVNDFQKGDIAEGYSVSREKKESFPLTVTSAQKNPTAFYLCASSINRDLGNEQFFGPGTRLTVL.

The genes are TRBV6-2 or TRBV6-3 and TRBJ2-7, with D possibly called TRBD1 or TRBD2 (6 bases each). This CDR3 comprises 14 residues. Per the germline V gene, CDR1 is MNHEY and CDR2 is SVGEGT. The V gene lost 6 bases and the J gene lost 0 bases, with 12 bases spanning the gap. The CDR3: CASSSRGGSYEQYF. CDR3 nucleotide sequence: TGTGCCAGCAGCTCCAGGGGAGGCTCCTACGAGCAGTACTTC.

The chain is built from TRBV7-2 and TRBJ2-1; D is undetermined. Germline V gene sequence: CDR1 SGHTA, CDR2 FQGNSA. The CDR3 runs to 12 residues. V lost 2 bases to trimming and J lost 6 bases, with 5 bases between them. CDR3 in DNA: TGTGCCAGCAGCTTAACGATCAATGAGCAGTTCTTC. It yields the protein CASSLTINEQFF.

V gene TRBV4-1 combines with J gene TRBJ2-3; D is perhaps TRBD2 (7 bases). V gave up 0 bases and J gave up 0 bases, with 13 bases separating them. Germline V gene sequence: CDR1 MGHRA, CDR2 YSYEKL. CDR3 length: 17 residues. CDR3 protein: CASSQDTGGTSTDTQYF. CDR3 in DNA: TGCGCCAGCAGCCAAGATACGGGGGGCACTAGCACAGATACGCAGTATTTT.

The chain carries TRBV5-8 and TRBJ2-1; D uncertain. The CDR3 consists of 14 residues. The ends were cut back, 6 bases at V and 7 bases at J, with 17 bases in the middle. Germline values: CDR1 SGHTS, CDR2 YDEGEE. CDR3 sequence: CASIPWGLKNEQFF. The CDR3, as DNA: TGTGCCAGCATCCCGTGGGGTCTTAAAAATGAGCAGTTCTTC. The whole variable domain, remainder taken from reference TRBV5-8 and TRBJ2-1, is EAGVTQSPTHLIKTRGQQATLRCSPISGHTSVYWYQQALGLGLQFLLWYDEGEERNRGNFPPRFSGRQFPNYSSELNVNALELEDSALYLCASIPWGLKNEQFFGPGTRLTVL.

This clone has just one count. The chain recombines TRBV21-1 with TRBJ1-1; TRBD1 reflects the table's D call only, with no check against the DNA. TRBV21-1 is listed as a pseudogene. The CDR3 totals 13 residues. In DNA, the CDR3 is TGTGCCACTCTCAGAGGGGGCGGGACTGAAGCTTTCTTT. It encodes CATLRGGGTEAFF.

The rearrangement uses TRBV7-2 and TRBJ2-7, with unresolved D. Trimming left V 5 bases short and J 3 bases short, with 5 bases between. Germline loops: CDR1 SGHTA, CDR2 FQGNSA. The length of the CDR3 is 11 residues. The CDR3 DNA reads as TGTGCCAGCAGCCGATTCTACGAGCAGTACTTC. Translated: CASSRFYEQYF.

CDR3 in amino acids: CASSSQGQTQYF. CDR3 nucleotide sequence: TGTGCCAGCAGCTCCCAGGGGCAGACCCAGTACTTC. The chain combines TRBV11-2 with TRBJ2-5, with a tentative D call TRBD1 (6 bases). The CDR3 has 12 residues. V lost 4 bases and J lost 6, with 9 bases in between. The germline CDR1 and CDR2 sequences are SGHAT and FQNNGV.

This clone has only one observation. This chain connects TRBV5-5 to TRBJ2-7; tentatively, D is TRBD2 (6 bases). The CDR3 runs 15 residues. V lost 0 bases and J 4 bases, leaving 14 bases between the germline ends. Germline assignment: CDR1 SGHKS and CDR2 YYEKEE (reference sequence). The CDR3 DNA follows: TGTGCCAGCAGCTTGGAGGGACTGCTGAATTACGAGCAGTACTTC. Protein sequence: CASSLEGLLNYEQYF.

The genes are TRBV7-8 and TRBJ1-3; the D is unclear. The CDR3 is 15 residues long. From germline, CDR1 is SGHVS and CDR2 FQNEAQ. V shed 1 base and J shed 0 bases, with 7 bases lying between them. CDR3 loop: CASSLVSLSGNTIYF. CDR3 nucleotides: TGTGCCAGCAGCTTAGTGTCACTCTCTGGAAACACCATATATTTT.

The rearrangement links TRBV7-9 to TRBJ2-5; TRBD1 might be the D (6 bases). The V gene lost 10 bases and the J gene lost 5 bases, with 17 bases spanning the gap. CDR1 SEHNR and CDR2 FQNEAQ come from the germline V gene (reference sequence). This CDR3 region has 13 residues. CDR3 region: CATTPGAEETQYF. Written as DNA, the CDR3 is TGTGCCACCACCCCAGGGGCGGAGGAGACCCAGTACTTC. Supplemented by reference TRBV7-9 and TRBJ2-5, the full variable domain reads DTGVSQNPRHKITKRGQNVTFRCDPISEHNRLYWYRQTLGQGPEFLTYFQNEAQLEKSRLLSDRFSAERPKGSFSTLEIQRTEQGDSAMYLCATTPGAEETQYFGPGTRLLVL.

This clone is large in the sample. The CDR3 DNA reads as TGTGCCAGCAGCTTATCAGACACAGCGAACACCGGGGAGCTGTTTTTT. This sequence encodes CASSLSDTANTGELFF. The chain employs TRBV7-9 and TRBJ2-2; D is unresolved. This CDR3 has 16 residues. Trimming cost V 2 bases and J 0 bases, with 10 bases left between them. Germline V CDR1 and CDR2: SEHNR, FQNEAQ (reference sequence). Full variable domain (remainder filled in from reference TRBV7-9 and TRBJ2-2): DTGVSQNPRHKITKRGQNVTFRCDPISEHNRLYWYRQTLGQGPEFLTYFQNEAQLEKSRLLSDRFSAERPKGSFSTLEIQRTEQGDSAMYLCASSLSDTANTGELFFGEGSRLTVL.

The chain joins TRBV11-2 to TRBJ1-1; D gene uncertain. Trimming shortened V by 3 bases and J by 1 base, and 6 bases separated the two germline ends. The germline V gene has CDR1 SGHAT and CDR2 FQNNGV. This CDR3 spans 13 amino acids. CDR3 bases: TGTGCCAGCAGCTTTGGAGCGAACACTGAAGCTTTCTTT. Protein sequence: CASSFGANTEAFF.

The chain employs TRBV4-3 and TRBJ2-7, with D perhaps matching TRBD2 (5 bases). CDR1 LGHNA and CDR2 YSLEER come from the germline V gene. The CDR3 sequence is 15 residues long. V was pared by 1 base and J by 1 base, with 11 bases between. CDR3 nucleotides: TGCGCCAGCAGCCAAGTGGCGGACTTATCCTACGAGCAGTACTTC. Protein product: CASSQVADLSYEQYF.

V gene TRBV25-1 combines with J gene TRBJ2-7; D gene ambiguous. Deletions cut 3 bases from V and 5 bases from J, with 14 bases between. Germline V gene lookup returns CDR1 MGHDK and CDR2 SYGVNS. This CDR3 is 14 amino acids long. The CDR3 DNA reads TGTGCCAGCAGTGATATAGGCAGGAAGAACGAGCAGTACTTC. This codes for CASSDIGRKNEQYF.

CDR3 amino acids: CASSLRPPKENNEQFF. The DNA for the CDR3 is TGTGCCAGCAGCCTTCGACCACCGAAAGAAAACAATGAGCAGTTCTTC. The rearrangement links TRBV7-6 to TRBJ2-1; D unclear. The CDR3 has 16 amino acids. Deletions cut 5 bases from V and 5 bases from J, with 19 bases between. Germline V gives CDR1 SGHVS, CDR2 FNYEAQ.